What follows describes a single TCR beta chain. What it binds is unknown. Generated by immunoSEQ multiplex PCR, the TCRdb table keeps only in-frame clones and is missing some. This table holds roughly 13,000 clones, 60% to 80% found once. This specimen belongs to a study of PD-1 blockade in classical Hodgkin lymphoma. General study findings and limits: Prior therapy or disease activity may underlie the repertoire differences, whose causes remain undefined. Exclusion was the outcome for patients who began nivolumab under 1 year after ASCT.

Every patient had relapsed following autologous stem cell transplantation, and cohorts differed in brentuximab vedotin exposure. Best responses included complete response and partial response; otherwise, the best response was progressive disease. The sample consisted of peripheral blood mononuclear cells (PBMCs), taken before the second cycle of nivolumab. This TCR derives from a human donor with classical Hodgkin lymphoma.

The CDR3 DNA sequence: TGTGCCAGCAAACCGACAGGGTTGGAGACCCAGTACTTC. This translates into CASKPTGLETQYF. V usage is TRBV6-6 and J usage is TRBJ2-5, with TRBD1 identical over 7 bases. This CDR3 region has 13 residues. The V and J ends lost 7 bases and 5 bases, in that order; junction bases with no gene match: 7. CDR1 is MNHNY and CDR2 is SVGAGI in the germline V gene (reference sequence).